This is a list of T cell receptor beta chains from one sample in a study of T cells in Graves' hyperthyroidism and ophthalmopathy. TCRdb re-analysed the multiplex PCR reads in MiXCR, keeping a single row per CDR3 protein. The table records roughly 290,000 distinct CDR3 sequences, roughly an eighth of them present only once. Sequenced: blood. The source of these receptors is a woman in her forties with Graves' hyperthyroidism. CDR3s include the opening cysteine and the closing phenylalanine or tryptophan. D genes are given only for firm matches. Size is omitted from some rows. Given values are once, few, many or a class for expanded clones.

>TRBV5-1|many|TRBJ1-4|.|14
CASSPEGNNEKLFF
TGCGCCAGCTCCCCTGAGGGGAATAATGAAAAACTGTTTTTT
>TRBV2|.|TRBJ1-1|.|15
CASSMTTRGGTEAFF
TGTGCCAGCAGTATGACAACTCGGGGGGGCACTGAAGCTTTCTTT
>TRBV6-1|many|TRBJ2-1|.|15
CASSEEDSGRGEQFF
TGTGCCAGCAGTGAAGAGGATAGCGGTCGGGGGGAGCAGTTCTTC
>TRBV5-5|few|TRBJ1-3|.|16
CASYAPGKTSGNTIYF
TGTGCCAGCTACGCGCCGGGGAAAACCTCTGGAAACACCATATATTTT
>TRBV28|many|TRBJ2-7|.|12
CASSWAAYEQYF
TGTGCCAGCAGTTGGGCGGCCTACGAGCAGTACTTC
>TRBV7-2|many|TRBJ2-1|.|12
CASSIHGSEQFF
TGTGCCAGCAGCATACATGGGTCCGAGCAGTTCTTC
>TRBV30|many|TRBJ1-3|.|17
CAWSVQGRHKSGNTIYF
TGTGCCTGGAGTGTACAGGGTCGACACAAATCTGGAAACACCATATATTTT
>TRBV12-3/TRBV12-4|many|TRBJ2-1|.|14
CASTRGLTSNEQFF
TGTGCCAGCACCCGGGGCCTCACGTCCAATGAGCAGTTCTTC
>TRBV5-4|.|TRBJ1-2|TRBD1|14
CASSLQGAGGGYTF
TGTGCCAGCAGCTTACAGGGGGCGGGTGGAGGCTACACCTTC
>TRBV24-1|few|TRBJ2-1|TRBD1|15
CATSDTGTGGDEQFF
TGTGCCACCAGTGACACCGGGACAGGGGGCGATGAGCAGTTCTTC
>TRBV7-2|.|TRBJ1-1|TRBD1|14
CASSLQGALTEAFF
TGTGCCAGCAGCTTACAGGGGGCTCTCACTGAAGCTTTCTTT
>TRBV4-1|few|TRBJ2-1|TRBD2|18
CASSQLTSGIVGRNEQFF
TGCGCCAGCAGCCAACTGACTAGCGGGATCGTGGGGCGCAATGAGCAGTTCTTC
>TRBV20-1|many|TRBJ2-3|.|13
CSARDPTWDTQYF
TGCAGTGCTAGAGATCCCACCTGGGATACGCAGTATTTT
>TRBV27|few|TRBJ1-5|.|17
CTILRRWVVYSNQPQHF
TGCACTATTTTGAGGAGGTGGGTAGTCTATAGCAATCAGCCCCAGCATTTT
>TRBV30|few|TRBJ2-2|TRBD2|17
CAWRYMGSGMYTGELFF
TGTGCCTGGAGGTATATGGGTAGCGGGATGTACACCGGGGAGCTGTTTTTT
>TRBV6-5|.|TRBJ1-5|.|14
CASSYPDTYQPQHF
TGTGCCAGCAGTTACCCGGACACTTATCAGCCCCAGCATTTT
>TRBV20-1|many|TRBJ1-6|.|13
CSANNALNSPLHF
TGCAGTGCTAATAATGCCTTAAATTCACCCCTCCACTTT
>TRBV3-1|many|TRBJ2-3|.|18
CASSLRGGTSGGTDTQYF
TGTGCCAGCAGCTTACGAGGGGGCACTAGCGGTGGCACAGATACGCAGTATTTT
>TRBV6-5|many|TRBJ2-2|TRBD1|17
CASSYWDRGFNTGELFF
TGTGCCAGCAGTTACTGGGACAGGGGTTTTAACACCGGGGAGCTGTTTTTT
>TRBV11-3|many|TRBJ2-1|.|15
CASSLRTIGDNEQFF
TGTGCCAGCAGCTTAAGGACCATTGGGGACAATGAGCAGTTCTTC